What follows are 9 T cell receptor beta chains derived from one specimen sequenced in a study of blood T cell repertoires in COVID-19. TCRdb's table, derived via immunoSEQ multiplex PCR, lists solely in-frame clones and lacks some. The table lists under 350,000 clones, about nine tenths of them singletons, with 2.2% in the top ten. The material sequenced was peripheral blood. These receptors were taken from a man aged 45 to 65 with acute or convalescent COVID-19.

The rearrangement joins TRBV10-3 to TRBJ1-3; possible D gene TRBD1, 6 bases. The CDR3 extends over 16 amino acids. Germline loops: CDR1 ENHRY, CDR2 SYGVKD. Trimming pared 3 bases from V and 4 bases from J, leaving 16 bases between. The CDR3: CAISDSGTLGGNTIYF. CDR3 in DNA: TGTGCCATCAGTGACTCCGGGACACTGGGAGGAAACACCATATATTTT.

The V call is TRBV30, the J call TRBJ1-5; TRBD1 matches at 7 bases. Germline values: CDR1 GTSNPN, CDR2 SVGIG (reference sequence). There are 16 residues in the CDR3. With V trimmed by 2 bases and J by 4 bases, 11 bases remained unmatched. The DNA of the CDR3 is TGTGCCTGGAGTACCCCCGGGACAGCTTTAAATCAGCCCCAGCATTTT. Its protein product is CAWSTPGTALNQPQHF. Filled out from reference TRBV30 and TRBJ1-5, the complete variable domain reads SQTIHQWPATLVQPVGSPLSLECTVEGTSNPNLYWYRQAAGRGLQLLFYSVGIGQISSEVPQNLSASRPQDRQFILSSKKLLLSDSGFYLCAWSTPGTALNQPQHFGDGTRLSIL.

CDR3 residues: CASGLTGAETQYF. CDR3 DNA: TGTGCTAGTGGGCTGACAGGGGCAGAGACCCAGTACTTC. V is TRBV12-5 and J is TRBJ2-5, with 8 bases matching TRBD1. The CDR3 extends over 13 amino acids. J was trimmed by 4 bases and V by 6 bases; bases with no gene match: 4. The germline V gene encodes CDR1 LGHNT and CDR2 FRNRAP.

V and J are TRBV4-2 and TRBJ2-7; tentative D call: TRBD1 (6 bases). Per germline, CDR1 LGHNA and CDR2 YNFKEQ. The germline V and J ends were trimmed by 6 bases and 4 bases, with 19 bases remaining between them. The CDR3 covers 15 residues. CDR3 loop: CASSTTEGQGYEQYF. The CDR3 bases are TGTGCCAGCAGTACCACAGAGGGGCAGGGGTACGAGCAGTACTTC.

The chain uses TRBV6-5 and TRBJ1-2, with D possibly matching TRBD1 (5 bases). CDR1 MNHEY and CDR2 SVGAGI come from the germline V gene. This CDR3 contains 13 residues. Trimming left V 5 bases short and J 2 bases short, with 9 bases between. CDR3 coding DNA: TGTGCCAGCAGTCGGACACTAAACTATGGCTACACCTTC. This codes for CASSRTLNYGYTF.

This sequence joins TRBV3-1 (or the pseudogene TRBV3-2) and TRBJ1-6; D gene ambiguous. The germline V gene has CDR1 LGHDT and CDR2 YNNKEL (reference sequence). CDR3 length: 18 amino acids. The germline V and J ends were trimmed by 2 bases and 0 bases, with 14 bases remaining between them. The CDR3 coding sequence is TGTGCCAGCAGCCAACAGTTCGGAGCAGCCTCCTATAATTCACCCCTCCACTTT. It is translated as CASSQQFGAASYNSPLHF.

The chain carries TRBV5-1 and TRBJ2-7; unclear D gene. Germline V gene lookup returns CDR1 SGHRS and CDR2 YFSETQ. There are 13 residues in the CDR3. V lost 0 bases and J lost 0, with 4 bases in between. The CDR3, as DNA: TGCGCCAGCAGCTTGGACAACTCCTACGAGCAGTACTTC. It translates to CASSLDNSYEQYF.

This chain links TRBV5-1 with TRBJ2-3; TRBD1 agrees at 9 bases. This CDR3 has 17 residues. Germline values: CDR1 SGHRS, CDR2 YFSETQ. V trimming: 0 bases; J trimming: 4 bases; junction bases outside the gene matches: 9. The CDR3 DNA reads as TGCGCCAGCAGCTTGGAAAAAACAGGGGGCGCGGCAGATACGCAGTATTTT. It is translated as CASSLEKTGGAADTQYF.

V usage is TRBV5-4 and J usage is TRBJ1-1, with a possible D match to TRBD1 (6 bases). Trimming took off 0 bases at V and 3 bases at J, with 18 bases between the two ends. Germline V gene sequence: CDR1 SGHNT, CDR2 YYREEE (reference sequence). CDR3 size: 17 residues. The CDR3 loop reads CASSLAFPRGWDTEAFF. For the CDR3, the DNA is TGTGCCAGCAGCTTGGCCTTCCCGAGGGGGTGGGACACTGAAGCTTTCTTT.